The clone carrying this T cell receptor (beta chain) occurred once. These data originate in a study of TIL therapy for anti-PD-1-resistant metastatic lung cancer. Sequencing used immunoSEQ v3. Each library reached some 2 million read pairs, or about 5-6 million at deep level. Profiling relied on immunoSEQ multiplex PCR, and the TCRdb table lists in-frame clones only, not all of them. This table has just over 20,000 clones, around 76% appearing once. V was cut by 1 base and J by 1 base, with 7 bases left in between. Per germline, CDR1 MNHEY and CDR2 SVGAGI. CDR3 length equals 14 residues. The sample's time point: pre-treatment sample, taken before nivolumab and TIL therapy.

This TCR came from a person aged 30 to 80 with non-small cell lung cancer. The sample here was blood, taken at baseline. The rearrangement joins TRBV6-5 to TRBJ1-1; D is perhaps TRBD1 (5 bases). The CDR3 is CASSYFQGNTEAFF. The CDR3 DNA is TGTGCCAGCAGTTACTTCCAGGGGAACACTGAAGCTTTCTTT.